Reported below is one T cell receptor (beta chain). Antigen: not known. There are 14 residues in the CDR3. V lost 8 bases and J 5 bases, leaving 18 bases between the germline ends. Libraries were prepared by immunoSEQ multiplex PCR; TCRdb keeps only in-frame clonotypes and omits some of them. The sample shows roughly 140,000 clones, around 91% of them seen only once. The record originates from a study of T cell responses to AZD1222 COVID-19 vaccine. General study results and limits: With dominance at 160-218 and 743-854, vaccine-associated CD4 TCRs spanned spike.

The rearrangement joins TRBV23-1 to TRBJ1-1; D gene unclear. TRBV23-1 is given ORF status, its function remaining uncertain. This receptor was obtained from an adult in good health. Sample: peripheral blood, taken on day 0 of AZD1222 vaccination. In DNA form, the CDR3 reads TGCGCCAGCCCGAGGAGGCGGCCGAGAACTGAAGCTTTCTTT. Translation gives CASPRRRPRTEAFF.